This entry features one TCR beta chain sequence. Its antigen is currently unknown. These data come from a study of T cell repertoires in ileal Crohn's disease. Study details: Approximately 35% were active smokers at surgery; median disease duration was approximately 7.3 years. About half received postoperative treatment, about a dozen with thiopurines and 15 to 20 anti-TNF. Study findings and constraints: Active smokers at surgery had more clonal expansions than non-smokers.

Germline V gives CDR1 MNHNS, CDR2 SASEGT. CDR3 size: 13 residues. Trimming removed 2 bases from V and 6 bases from J, with 7 bases in between. Measured with immunoSEQ multiplex PCR; TCRdb has only the in-frame clones, and not every one. The sample yields approximately 1,400 clones, roughly 80% seen once. The genes are TRBV6-1 and TRBJ2-2; TRBD2 is a possible D gene (5 bases). The receptor comes from an adult with Crohn's disease. The sequencing input was ileal tissue. The CDR3 DNA reads TGTGCCAGCAGTGAATTTAGCGCCGGGGAGCTGTTTTTT. It encodes CASSEFSAGELFF.